Following are 2 T cell receptor beta chains from one sample sequenced in a study of blood T cells in healthy people across ages. PCR was performed a second time for roughly 7 to 12 cycles using a sample-barcoded 5' primer and a J-beta primer mix. TCRdb independently ran MiXCR on the 5' RACE reads; one entry per CDR3 protein. This table has about 1.8 million distinct CDR3 sequences, about 49% appearing once. Material for sequencing was blood. The receptors here all came from a woman aged 40 to 50 in good health.

A single count supports this clonotype. The chain links TRBV27 to TRBJ2-1, with D perhaps matching TRBD1 (6 bases). The CDR3 length is 13 residues. V lost 8 bases and J lost 5, with 13 bases in between. From germline, CDR1 is MNHEY and CDR2 SMNVEV (reference sequence). The CDR3 coding sequence is TGTGCCAGCTCGAAATGGGACAACAATGAGCAGTTCTTC. The encoded protein is CASSKWDNNEQFF.

The chain has TRBV20-1 and TRBJ2-5; 9 nucleotides match TRBD2. V lost 2 bases, J lost 3 bases, and 7 bases stayed unmatched. This CDR3 is built from 15 residues. Germline CDR1 DFQATT, CDR2 SNEGSKA (reference sequence). CDR3 DNA sequence: TGCAGTGCTAGACGGGCTAGCGGGATAGAAGAGACCCAGTACTTC. It encodes CSARRASGIEETQYF.